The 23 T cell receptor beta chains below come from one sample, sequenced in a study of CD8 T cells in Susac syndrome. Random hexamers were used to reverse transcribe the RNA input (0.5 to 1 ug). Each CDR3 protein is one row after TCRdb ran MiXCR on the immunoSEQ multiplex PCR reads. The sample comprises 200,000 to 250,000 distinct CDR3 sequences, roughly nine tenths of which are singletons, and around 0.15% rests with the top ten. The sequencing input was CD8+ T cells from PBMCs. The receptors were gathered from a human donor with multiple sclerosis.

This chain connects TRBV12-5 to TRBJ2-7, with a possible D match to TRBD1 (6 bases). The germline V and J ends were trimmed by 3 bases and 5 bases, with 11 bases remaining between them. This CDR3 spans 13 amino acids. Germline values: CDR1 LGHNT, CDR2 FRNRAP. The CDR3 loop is CASGLTGLHEQYF. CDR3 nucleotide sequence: TGTGCTAGTGGTTTAACAGGGTTGCACGAGCAGTACTTC.

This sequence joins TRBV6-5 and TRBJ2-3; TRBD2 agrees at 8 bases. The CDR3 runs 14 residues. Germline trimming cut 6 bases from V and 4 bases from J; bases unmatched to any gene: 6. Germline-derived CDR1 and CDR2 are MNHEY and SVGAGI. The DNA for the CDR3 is TGTGCCAGCAGCCCGGGCGGGAGGCCAGATACGCAGTATTTT. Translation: CASSPGGRPDTQYF.

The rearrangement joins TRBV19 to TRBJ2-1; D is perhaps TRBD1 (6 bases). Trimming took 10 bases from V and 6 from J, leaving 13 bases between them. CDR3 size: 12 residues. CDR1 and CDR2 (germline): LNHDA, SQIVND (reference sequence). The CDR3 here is CATRQGSNEQFF. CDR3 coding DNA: TGTGCCACCCGTCAGGGGTCCAATGAGCAGTTCTTC.

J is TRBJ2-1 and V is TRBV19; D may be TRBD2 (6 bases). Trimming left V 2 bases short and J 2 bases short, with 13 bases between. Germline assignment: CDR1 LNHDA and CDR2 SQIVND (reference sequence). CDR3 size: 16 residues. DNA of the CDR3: TGTGCCAGTAGTATAACTGTGGGACTTGCCTACAATGAGCAGTTCTTC. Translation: CASSITVGLAYNEQFF.

For the CDR3, the DNA is TGTGCCAGCAGCTTGGCCAGGCTAGCGGGAGGGCCCGGAGATACGCAGTATTTT. Its protein is CASSLARLAGGPGDTQYF. The chain carries TRBV5-4 and TRBJ2-3, with 12 bases matching TRBD2. This CDR3 is 18 amino acids long. Per the germline V gene, CDR1 is SGHNT and CDR2 is YYREEE (reference sequence). Trimming cost V 0 bases and J 5 bases; bases outside gene matches: 10.

The chain's CDR3 is CASSPRLDNYEQYF. Here the CDR3 DNA reads TGCGCCAGCAGCCCCCGCCTGGACAACTACGAGCAGTACTTC. The gene calls are TRBV4-1 and TRBJ2-7; possible D gene TRBD1, 5 bases. The length of the CDR3 is 14 residues. V was trimmed by 4 bases and J by 3 bases, leaving 13 bases between them. Germline V gene sequence: CDR1 MGHRA, CDR2 YSYEKL.

DNA of the CDR3: TGTGCCAGCAGTTACTCAGTGGGGGGAGCCACCGGGGAGCTGTTTTTT. Amino acids: CASSYSVGGATGELFF. The chain is built from TRBV6-5 and TRBJ2-2; D possibly corresponds to TRBD2 (6 bases). There are 16 residues in the CDR3. V lost 0 bases and J 4 bases, leaving 12 bases between the germline ends. Germline-derived CDR1 and CDR2 are MNHEY and SVGAGI.

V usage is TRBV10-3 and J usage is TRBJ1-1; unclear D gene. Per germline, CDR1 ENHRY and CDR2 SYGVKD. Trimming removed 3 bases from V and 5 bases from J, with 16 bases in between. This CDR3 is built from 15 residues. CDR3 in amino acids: CAISDLQSAGTEAFF. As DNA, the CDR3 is TGTGCCATCAGTGACTTACAGTCCGCGGGGACTGAAGCTTTCTTT.

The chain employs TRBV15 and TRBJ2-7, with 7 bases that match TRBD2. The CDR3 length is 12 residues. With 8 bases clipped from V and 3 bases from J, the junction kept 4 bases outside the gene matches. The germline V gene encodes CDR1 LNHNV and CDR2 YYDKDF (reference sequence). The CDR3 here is CATGEGRYEQYF. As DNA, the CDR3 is TGTGCCACCGGGGAGGGACGCTACGAGCAGTACTTC.

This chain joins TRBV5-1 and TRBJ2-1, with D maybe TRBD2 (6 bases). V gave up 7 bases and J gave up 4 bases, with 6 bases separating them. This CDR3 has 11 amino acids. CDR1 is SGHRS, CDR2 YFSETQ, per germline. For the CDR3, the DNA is TGCGCCAGCGCGGGGTACAATGAGCAGTTCTTC. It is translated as CASAGYNEQFF.

The CDR3 DNA follows: TGTGCCAGCAGTTCTCATTCGAAGGCCCGGGAGCTGTTTTTT. It translates to CASSSHSKARELFF. The rearrangement joins TRBV12-3 or TRBV12-4 to TRBJ2-2, with D unclear. The V end was cut by 4 bases, the J end by 9 bases, with 15 bases between. This CDR3 has 14 amino acids.

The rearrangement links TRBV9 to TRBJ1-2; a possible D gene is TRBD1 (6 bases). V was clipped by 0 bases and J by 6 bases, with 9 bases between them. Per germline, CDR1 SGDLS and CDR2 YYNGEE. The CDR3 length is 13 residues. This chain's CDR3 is CASSVGQADGYTF. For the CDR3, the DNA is TGTGCCAGCAGCGTAGGACAGGCTGATGGCTACACCTTC.

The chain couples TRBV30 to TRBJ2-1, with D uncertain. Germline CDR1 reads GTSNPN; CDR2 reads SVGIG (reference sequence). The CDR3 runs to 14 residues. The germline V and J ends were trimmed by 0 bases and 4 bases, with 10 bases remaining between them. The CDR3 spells CAWSVLGVYNEQFF. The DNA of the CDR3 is TGTGCCTGGAGTGTACTTGGGGTGTACAATGAGCAGTTCTTC.

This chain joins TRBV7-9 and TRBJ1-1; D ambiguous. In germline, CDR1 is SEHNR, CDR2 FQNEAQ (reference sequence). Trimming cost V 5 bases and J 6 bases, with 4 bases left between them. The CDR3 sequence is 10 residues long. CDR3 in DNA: TGTGCCAGCAGCCCCGCTGAAGCTTTCTTT. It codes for CASSPAEAFF.

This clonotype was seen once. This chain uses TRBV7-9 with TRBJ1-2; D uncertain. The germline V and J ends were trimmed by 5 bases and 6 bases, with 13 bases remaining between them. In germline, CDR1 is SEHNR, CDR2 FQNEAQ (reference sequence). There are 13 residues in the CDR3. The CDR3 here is CASSAAGVDGYTF. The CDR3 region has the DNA TGTGCCAGCAGCGCCGCCGGGGTGGATGGCTACACCTTC.

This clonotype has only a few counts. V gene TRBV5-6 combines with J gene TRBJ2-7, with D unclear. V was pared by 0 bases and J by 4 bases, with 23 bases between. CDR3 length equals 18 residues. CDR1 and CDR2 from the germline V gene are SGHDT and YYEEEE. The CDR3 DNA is TGTGCCAGCAGCTTGGCCTCCCTTTCGGTAACTGTGGATTACGAGCAGTACTTC. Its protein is CASSLASLSVTVDYEQYF. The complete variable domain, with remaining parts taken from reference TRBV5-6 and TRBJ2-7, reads DAGVTQSPTHLIKTRGQQVTLRCSPKSGHDTVSWYQQALGQGPQFIFQYYEEEERQRGNFPDRFSGHQFPNYSSELNVNALLLGDSALYLCASSLASLSVTVDYEQYFGPGTRLTVT.

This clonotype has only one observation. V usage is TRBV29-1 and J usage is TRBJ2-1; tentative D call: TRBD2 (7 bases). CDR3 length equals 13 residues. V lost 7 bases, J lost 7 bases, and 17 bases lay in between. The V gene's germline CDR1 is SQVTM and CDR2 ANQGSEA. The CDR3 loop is CSGRGRGYNEQFF. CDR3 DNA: TGCAGCGGGCGGGGGCGAGGATATAATGAGCAGTTCTTC.

CDR3 sequence reads: CASSQDATGRLFNYGYTF. The CDR3 DNA is TGCGCCAGCAGCCAAGATGCGACAGGACGTCTCTTTAACTATGGCTACACCTTC. The gene calls are TRBV4-3 and TRBJ1-2; tentative D call: TRBD1 (6 bases). The germline gives CDR1 LGHNA, CDR2 YSLEER. The CDR3 contains 18 residues. Trimming pared 0 bases from V and 1 base from J, leaving 18 bases between.

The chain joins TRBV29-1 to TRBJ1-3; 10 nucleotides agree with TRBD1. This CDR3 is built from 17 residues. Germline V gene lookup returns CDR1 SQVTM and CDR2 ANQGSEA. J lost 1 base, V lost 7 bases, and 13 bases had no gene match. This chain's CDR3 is CSAPRDRGIRSGNTIYF. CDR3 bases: TGCAGCGCCCCACGGGACAGGGGCATAAGGTCTGGAAACACCATATATTTT. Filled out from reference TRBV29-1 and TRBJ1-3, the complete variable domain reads SAVISQKPSRDICQRGTSLTIQCQVDSQVTMMFWYRQQPGQSLTLIATANQGSEATYESGFVIDKFPISRPNLTFSTLTVSNMSPEDSSIYLCSAPRDRGIRSGNTIYFGEGSWLTVV.

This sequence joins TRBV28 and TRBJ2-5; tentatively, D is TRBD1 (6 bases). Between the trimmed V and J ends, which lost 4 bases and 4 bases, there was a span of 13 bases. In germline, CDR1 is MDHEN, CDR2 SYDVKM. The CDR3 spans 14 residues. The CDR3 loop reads CASSSHRVTETQYF. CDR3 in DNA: TGTGCCAGCAGTTCCCACAGGGTCACAGAGACCCAGTACTTC.

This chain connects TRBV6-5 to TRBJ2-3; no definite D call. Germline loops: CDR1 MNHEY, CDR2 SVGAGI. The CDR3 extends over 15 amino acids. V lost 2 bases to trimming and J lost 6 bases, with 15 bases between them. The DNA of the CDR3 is TGTGCCAGCAGTTACGGGCTTACGCAGCACGATACGCAGTATTTT. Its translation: CASSYGLTQHDTQYF.

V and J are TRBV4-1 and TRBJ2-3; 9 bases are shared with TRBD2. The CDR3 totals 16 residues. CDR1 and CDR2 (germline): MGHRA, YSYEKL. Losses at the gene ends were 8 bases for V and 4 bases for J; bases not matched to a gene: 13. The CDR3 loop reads CASGLAGAGVADTQYF. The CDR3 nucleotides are TGCGCCAGCGGATTAGCGGGAGCTGGGGTCGCAGATACGCAGTATTTT.

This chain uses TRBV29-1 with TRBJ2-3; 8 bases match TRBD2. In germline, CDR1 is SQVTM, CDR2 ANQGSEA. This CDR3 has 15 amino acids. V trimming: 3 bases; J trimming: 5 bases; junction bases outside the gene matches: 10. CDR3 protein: CSVEGEAGVLDTQYF. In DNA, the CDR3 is TGCAGCGTTGAGGGTGAAGCGGGGGTTTTAGATACGCAGTATTTT.